The rows below give T cell receptor beta chains drawn from one sample of a study of cytomegalovirus exposure and HLA in healthy donors. Libraries were prepared by immunoSEQ multiplex PCR; TCRdb keeps only in-frame clonotypes and omits some of them. The data contain 85,000 to 120,000 clones, around 75% of them singletons. Material for sequencing was PBMCs. The receptors originated from a male donor in good health and CMV-seropositive. CDR3s include the opening cysteine and the closing phenylalanine or tryptophan. The D gene is left open where the match is weak. Size values are once, few and many counts, or a class for expanded clones, and some rows have none.

V,length,D,size,J,DNA,CDR3
TRBV6-5,15,NA,NA,TRBJ1-1,TGTGCCAGCAGCCCCCCGGGGGTATGGAACACTGAAGCTTTCTTT,CASSPPGVWNTEAFF
TRBV6-1,13,TRBD1,NA,TRBJ1-2,TGTGCCAGCAGTGGGACAGGCCCTTGGGGCTACACCTTC,CASSGTGPWGYTF
TRBV4-3,14,TRBD1,NA,TRBJ2-7,TGCGCCAGCAGCCAATACAGGGGTAGCGACGAGCAGTACTTC,CASSQYRGSDEQYF
TRBV7-2,11,NA,NA,TRBJ2-5,TGTGCCAGCAGCTCGGGGGTGGACCAGTACTTC,CASSSGVDQYF
TRBV30,13,NA,NA,TRBJ1-3,TGTGCCGTTGCAGGGATGGGGCTGAACACCATATATTTT,CAVAGMGLNTIYF
TRBV10-3,15,NA,once,TRBJ1-6,TGTGCCATCAGTGAGTCGAACAGGGTTAATTCACCCCTCCACTTT,CAISESNRVNSPLHF
TRBV18,15,NA,once,TRBJ2-7,TGTGCCAGCTCACCGAAGGAGACCTTAGGGGGCGAGCAGTACTTC,CASSPKETLGGEQYF
TRBV9,22,TRBD1,NA,TRBJ2-6,TGTGCCAGCAGCGCCCAAGGGGGGACAGGGGCCACTACAGACTCTGGGGCCAACGTCCTGACTTTC,CASSAQGGTGATTDSGANVLTF
TRBV29-1,15,TRBD1,NA,TRBJ2-7,TGCAGCGTTGACCGTTTGACAGGGGGCTCGTACGAGCAGTACTTC,CSVDRLTGGSYEQYF
TRBV6-1,13,NA,once,TRBJ1-2,TGTGCCAGCAGACCCGGAGTCGACTATGGCTACACCTTC,CASRPGVDYGYTF
TRBV5-1,18,TRBD1,NA,TRBJ2-6,TGCGCCAGCAGCTTGCCCACAGGGGCGGGCTCTGGGGCCAACGTCCTGACTTTC,CASSLPTGAGSGANVLTF
TRBV5-6,14,NA,NA,TRBJ1-5,TGTGCCAGCAGCAAAGGGGGTGGGGAAAGCCATAGGCATTTT,CASSKGGGESHRHF
TRBV7-2,15,NA,NA,TRBJ2-3,TGTGCCAGCAGCCCACGGCGGGGCAGCACAGATACGCAGTATTTT,CASSPRRGSTDTQYF
TRBV29-1,10,TRBD2,NA,TRBJ2-1,TGCAGCGCGGGGGGCAATGAGCAGTTCTTC,CSAGGNEQFF
TRBV29-1,13,TRBD1,NA,TRBJ2-1,TGCAGCGCTAGGGGACAGGGCCACAATGAGCAGTTCTTC,CSARGQGHNEQFF
TRBV4-3,19,NA,NA,TRBJ2-5,TGCGCCAGCAGCCAAGACCTCATAACAGGGTATGGGGGCCAAGAGACCCAGTACTTC,CASSQDLITGYGGQETQYF
TRBV28,15,NA,NA,TRBJ1-3,TGTGCCAGCAGTCCCCGCCGAGACTCTGGAAACACCATATATTTT,CASSPRRDSGNTIYF
TRBV28,15,TRBD1,NA,TRBJ2-3,TGTGCCAGCAGCCAACCGGGACAGCTCCAAGATACGCAGTATTTT,CASSQPGQLQDTQYF
TRBV15,15,NA,once,TRBJ1-5,TGTGCCACCAGCAGAGATCCGACGGGTACTCAGCCCCAGCATTTT,CATSRDPTGTQPQHF
TRBV4-1,14,NA,NA,TRBJ2-2,TGCGCCAGCAGCCAAGATCATAACACCGGGGAGCTGTTTTTT,CASSQDHNTGELFF
TRBV7-6,16,NA,NA,TRBJ2-7,TGTGCCAGCAGCTTAACTTACAGGGAATATTTCTACGAGCAGTACTTC,CASSLTYREYFYEQYF
TRBV27,14,NA,few,TRBJ1-1,TGTGCCAGCAGTTTGCAGGGACTGGGGTCGACGACTTTCTTT,CASSLQGLGSTTFF
TRBV21-1,21,NA,NA,TRBJ2-3,TGTGCCAGCAGCAAAGAAAGCTTTCGGGGGACTAAAAATCTAAGCACAGATACGCAGTATTTT,CASSKESFRGTKNLSTDTQYF
TRBV19,13,NA,few,TRBJ1-5,TGTGCCAGTAGTGACAGTTGGAATCAGCCCCAGCATTTT,CASSDSWNQPQHF
TRBV7-3,13,TRBD2,NA,TRBJ2-1,TGTGCCAGCAGCCATGGGGGGGGAGGTGAGCAGTTCTTC,CASSHGGGGEQFF
TRBV30,13,TRBD1,few,TRBJ2-7,TGTGCCTGGACCAGGACAGGGGGGTACGAGCAGTACTTC,CAWTRTGGYEQYF
TRBV15,12,NA,few,TRBJ2-7,TGTGCCACCAGTGGACTTAAATACGAGCAGTACTTC,CATSGLKYEQYF
TRBV5-1,16,TRBD1,NA,TRBJ2-7,TGCGCCAGCAGCTCCTCCGGGACAGCCATCTCCTACGAGCAGTACTTC,CASSSSGTAISYEQYF
TRBV2,15,TRBD2,NA,TRBJ2-3,TGTGCCAGCAGCTTGGGAGGGGCGGACACAGATACGCAGTATTTT,CASSLGGADTDTQYF
TRBV4-3,16,TRBD2,NA,TRBJ2-1,TGCGCCAGCAGCCAAGACCTAGCGGGGTTCGGCAATGAGCAGTTCTTC,CASSQDLAGFGNEQFF
TRBV13,15,NA,once,TRBJ1-3,TGTGCCAGCAGCTTACAGTACATCTCTGGAAACACCATATATTTT,CASSLQYISGNTIYF
TRBV7-9,17,TRBD1,NA,TRBJ1-5,TGTGCCAGCAGCCTAGGGACAGCCACGTATAGCAATCAGCCCCAGCATTTT,CASSLGTATYSNQPQHF
TRBV7-2,17,TRBD2,NA,TRBJ2-5,TGTGCCAGCAGCTTAGCTGTACTAGCGGGGGGGGAGGGGACCCAGTACTTC,CASSLAVLAGGEGTQYF
TRBV2,12,NA,NA,TRBJ2-5,TGTGCCAGCAGTGATTCCCGGGAGACCCAGTACTTC,CASSDSRETQYF
TRBV7-9,11,NA,NA,TRBJ2-5,TGTGCCAGCAGCTTACCGGGGACCCAGTACTTC,CASSLPGTQYF
TRBV19,15,NA,NA,TRBJ1-6,TGTGCCAGTAGAGAACTGAGCTCCTATAATTCACCCCTCCACTTT,CASRELSSYNSPLHF
TRBV6-5,13,NA,NA,TRBJ1-5,TGTGCCAGCAGTCCGACCCGGAGTGGGCCCCAGCATTTT,CASSPTRSGPQHF